A single sample is the source of the 15 T cell receptor beta chains below, sequenced in a study of OX40 agonist ivuxolimab in advanced cancers. Repertoires were generated with immunoSEQ multiplex PCR, while TCRdb's copy carries only in-frame clones and drops some. The sample carries approximately 94,000 clones, around 84% recorded once. Specimen: CD4+ or CD8+ T cells sorted from blood, collected in a trial of the OX40 agonist ivuxolimab. Source of these receptors: an adult with an advanced solid tumor such as melanoma, head and neck, liver or kidney cancer.

This clone was seen only once. A read error may be the cause here, since a much bigger clone is one base away. V is TRBV27 and J is TRBJ2-3; D is uncertain. Germline V gene lookup returns CDR1 MNHEY and CDR2 SMNVEV (reference sequence). Trimming removed 6 bases at V and 1 base at J, with 2 bases between. The CDR3 loop spans 11 amino acids. The CDR3 region has the DNA TGTGCCAGCAGGCGCACAGATACGCAGTATTTT. Encoded protein: CASRRTDTQYF.

This sequence joins TRBV21-1 and TRBJ2-7. TRBV21-1 is assigned pseudogene status. The CDR3 runs 17 residues. CDR3 residues: CASSKPHRGGFFYEQYF. CDR3 nucleotide sequence: TGTGCCAGCAGCAAACCCCACAGGGGAGGGTTTTTTTACGAGCAGTACTTC.

J is TRBJ1-1 and V is TRBV30, with D unresolved. Trimming cost V 2 bases and J 1 base, with 8 bases left between them. The germline V gene has CDR1 GTSNPN and CDR2 SVGIG (reference sequence). The length of the CDR3 is 13 residues. CDR3 region: CAWSFHQNTEAFF. The CDR3, as DNA: TGTGCCTGGAGTTTTCATCAGAACACTGAAGCTTTCTTT.

The V and J genes are TRBV2 and TRBJ1-5; D is unresolved. Trimming removed 0 bases from V and 7 bases from J, with 13 bases in between. The CDR3 consists of 15 residues. Germline-derived CDR1 and CDR2 are SNHLY and FYNNEI. This CDR3 is CASSEALPWEQPQHF. The CDR3 nucleotides read TGTGCCAGCAGTGAAGCGCTTCCTTGGGAGCAGCCCCAGCATTTT.

V gene TRBV28 combines with J gene TRBJ1-2; no definite D call. V lost 7 bases to trimming and J lost 6 bases, with 18 bases between them. The germline V gene has CDR1 MDHEN and CDR2 SYDVKM. The CDR3 totals 14 residues. The CDR3 DNA sequence: TGTGCCAGCACCGGTCTGCGATCGGTACATGGCTACACCTTC. Amino acids: CASTGLRSVHGYTF.

V is TRBV7-9 and J is TRBJ2-5; the D is unclear. There are 11 residues in the CDR3. V gave up 5 bases and J gave up 4 bases, with 5 bases separating them. Per germline, CDR1 SEHNR and CDR2 FQNEAQ (reference sequence). This CDR3 is CASSVGETQYF. CDR3 bases: TGTGCCAGCAGCGTGGGAGAGACCCAGTACTTC.

This clone occurred a few times. The rearrangement joins TRBV2 to TRBJ2-1; D assignment may be TRBD1 or TRBD2 (5 bases each). V was clipped by 8 bases and J by 7 bases, with 15 bases between them. The CDR3 has 13 residues. The germline V gene has CDR1 SNHLY and CDR2 FYNNEI. CDR3: CASRSWGINEQFF. The CDR3 DNA reads as TGTGCCAGCCGCTCGTGGGGGATAAATGAGCAGTTCTTC.

The chain carries TRBV7-2 and TRBJ1-2; D gene ambiguous. Germline loops: CDR1 SGHTA, CDR2 FQGNSA. Trimming removed 1 base at V and 3 bases at J, with 6 bases between. This CDR3 has 13 amino acids. CDR3: CASSLGRHYGYTF. The CDR3 nucleotides are TGTGCCAGCAGCTTAGGCAGGCACTATGGCTACACCTTC. The complete variable domain, with remaining parts taken from reference TRBV7-2 and TRBJ1-2, reads GAGVSQSPSNKVTEKGKDVELRCDPISGHTALYWYRQSLGQGLEFLIYFQGNSAPDKSGLPSDRFSAERTGGSVSTLTIQRTQQEDSAVYLCASSLGRHYGYTFGSGTRLTVV.

This sequence joins TRBV7-2 and TRBJ2-1; 12 bases line up with TRBD2. CDR3 length: 15 amino acids. The J segment lost 6 bases and the V segment lost 5 bases, leaving 5 bases of the junction unmatched. Germline loops: CDR1 SGHTA, CDR2 FQGNSA. This CDR3 is CASSASLAGGNEQFF. CDR3 coding DNA: TGTGCCAGCAGCGCCTCACTAGCGGGGGGCAATGAGCAGTTCTTC. Filled out from reference TRBV7-2 and TRBJ2-1, the complete variable domain reads GAGVSQSPSNKVTEKGKDVELRCDPISGHTALYWYRQSLGQGLEFLIYFQGNSAPDKSGLPSDRFSAERTGGSVSTLTIQRTQQEDSAVYLCASSASLAGGNEQFFGPGTRLTVL.

The chain combines TRBV27 with TRBJ1-2; the D gene is possibly TRBD1 (6 bases). Trimming pared 6 bases from V and 11 bases from J, leaving 16 bases between. The CDR3 is made up of 12 amino acids. Germline CDR1 MNHEY, CDR2 SMNVEV (reference sequence). The CDR3 reads CASRGTTRGYTF. The CDR3 region has the DNA TGTGCCAGCAGGGGGACAACAAGGGGATACACCTTC.

The chain joins TRBV13 to TRBJ2-5, with a tentative D call TRBD1 (5 bases). CDR1 is PRHDT and CDR2 is FYEKMQ in the germline V gene (reference sequence). Trimming took off 4 bases at V and 2 bases at J, with 14 bases between the two ends. This CDR3 comprises 15 residues. CDR3 loop: CASSSGLGIQETQYF. The CDR3 DNA reads TGTGCCAGCAGCTCAGGGTTGGGGATACAAGAGACCCAGTACTTC.

CDR3 nucleotides: TGTGCCAGCAGTTACTCCCGGCTCGGCGGTTCACCCCTCCACTTT. It specifies CASSYSRLGGSPLHF. The chain employs TRBV6-5 and TRBJ1-6; D call uncertain. This CDR3 spans 15 amino acids. Trimming stripped 0 bases from V and 9 bases from J, with 12 bases between. The germline V gene encodes CDR1 MNHEY and CDR2 SVGAGI.

This chain links TRBV7-9 with TRBJ2-2; D might be TRBD1 or TRBD2, each matching 5 bases. V was shortened by 7 bases and J by 6 bases, with 12 bases between the two germline ends. There are 13 residues in the CDR3. Germline CDR1 SEHNR, CDR2 FQNEAQ (reference sequence). CDR3 nucleotides: TGTGCCAGCAAAAACGGGGCAGCCGGGGAGCTGTTTTTT. Its translation: CASKNGAAGELFF.

This chain joins TRBV7-2 and TRBJ2-7, with D perhaps assigned TRBD1 or TRBD2 (5 bases each). The CDR3 is 14 residues long. Germline CDR1 is SGHTA and CDR2 is FQGNSA. V was shortened by 1 base and J by 2 bases, with 9 bases between the two germline ends. Here the CDR3 DNA reads TGTGCCAGCAGCTTAGGCCCGGGGCCCTACGAGCAGTACGTC. It specifies CASSLGPGPYEQYV.

The chain is built from TRBV5-1 and TRBJ2-7; no definite D call. Trimming removed 4 bases from V and 0 bases from J, with 14 bases in between. CDR1 SGHRS and CDR2 YFSETQ come from the germline V gene. The CDR3 consists of 15 residues. The CDR3 sequence: CASSPTGEPSYEQYV. For the CDR3, the DNA is TGCGCCAGCAGCCCGACGGGCGAGCCCTCCTACGAGCAGTACGTC.